This paragraph covers one TCR beta chain sequence. Its antigen is undetermined. Via MiXCR, TCRdb re-called the 5' RACE reads, giving one row per CDR3 protein. The table includes 35,000 to 45,000 distinct CDR3 sequences, roughly 7.2% detected once. This CDR3 has 15 residues. Germline V gene sequence: CDR1 KGHDR, CDR2 SFDVKD. V trimming: 7 bases; J trimming: 3 bases; junction bases outside the gene matches: 7. The sample is drawn from a study of T-cell memory formation after mild COVID-19. Study context: The two donors had largely donor-specific TCR clusters. Findings and caveats of the study: Most CD4+ clones that shrank were in CM and EM, while CD8+ ones turned up in EMRA. Later expanders leaned CD4+, whereas day 15 to 85 contracting clones were balanced CD4/CD8. Researchers found some responding clones in pre-infection memory, a sign that cross-reactive memory joined.

The genes are TRBV24-1 and TRBJ2-2, with TRBD1 identical over 7 bases. The sequencing sample was made of PBMCs or a T cell subset sorted from them (not recorded which). This clonotype was obtained from a young man who had mild COVID-19 (a few samples of this study predate the infection). Cell type and time point are not known. Written as DNA, the CDR3 is TGTGCCACCAGCCCGGCCAGGGGGTACACCGGGGAGCTGTTTTTT. It translates to CATSPARGYTGELFF.